Shown below are 17 T cell receptor beta chains from a single sample sequenced in a study of T-cell reconstitution after alpha-beta-depleted transplantation in children. Using unique molecular identifiers, the investigators prepared the TCRbeta library. TCRdb re-derived calls from the PCR reads in MiXCR, one entry per CDR3 protein. The table records about 370,000 distinct CDR3 sequences, roughly 20% of them present only once. The sample was PBMCs from the stem cell graft donor, taken from the stem cell graft. Receptors were obtained from a human donor who donated a stem cell graft to a child with acute myeloid leukemia.

This sequence joins TRBV29-1 and TRBJ2-1, with D perhaps matching TRBD1 (5 bases). Germline assignment: CDR1 SQVTM and CDR2 ANQGSEA. The CDR3 is 13 amino acids. The V end was cut by 1 base, the J end by 3 bases, with 7 bases between. The CDR3 protein is CSVEATDYNEQFF. The CDR3 DNA is TGCAGCGTTGAAGCGACAGACTACAATGAGCAGTTCTTC.

In this sample, this clonotype turned up a few times. The DNA of the CDR3 is TGTGCCAGCAGTGGCCGGGGTTTGGGACCGGACGAGCAGTACTTC. Its translation: CASSGRGLGPDEQYF. The chain recombines TRBV6-1 with TRBJ2-7; D is possibly TRBD1 or TRBD2 (5 bases each). Per germline, CDR1 MNHNS and CDR2 SASEGT. The CDR3 spans 15 residues. Deletions cut 4 bases from V and 5 bases from J, with 18 bases between.

This clonotype was recorded at least ten times. V and J are TRBV29-1 and TRBJ2-5; TRBD2 matches at 14 bases. The CDR3 spans 16 residues. The germline CDR1 and CDR2 sequences are SQVTM and ANQGSEA. With V trimmed by 5 bases and J by 4 bases, 9 bases remained unmatched. CDR3 bases: TGCAGCGTTTTGGGGACTAGCGGGAGAGAAGGAGAGACCCAGTACTTC. Amino acid sequence: CSVLGTSGREGETQYF.

This clonotype was found a few times. The chain couples TRBV4-1 to TRBJ2-1, with D possibly TRBD2 on 6 matching bases. Germline V lookup: CDR1 MGHRA, CDR2 YSYEKL. CDR3 size: 15 residues. The V end was cut by 1 base, the J end by 5 bases, with 12 bases between. The CDR3 region is CASSQVSGEDNEQFF. Here the CDR3 DNA reads TGCGCCAGCAGCCAAGTCTCTGGGGAGGACAATGAGCAGTTCTTC.

This clonotype was found a few times. The chain links TRBV25-1 to TRBJ2-1; 7 bases match TRBD1. Trimming cost V 9 bases and J 11 bases; bases outside gene matches: 4. Per the germline V gene, CDR1 is MGHDK and CDR2 is SYGVNS. This CDR3 spans 10 amino acids. The CDR3 region has the DNA TGTGCCAGTGGGACAGAACAGCAGTTCTTC. Residues: CASGTEQQFF.

At least ten counts were recorded for this clonotype. The CDR3, as DNA: TGCAGTGCCCTGCGGGAGGGCCCTGAGACCCAGTACTTC. It encodes CSALREGPETQYF. This chain joins TRBV20-1 and TRBJ2-5; TRBD2 aligns across 9 bases. The germline V gene encodes CDR1 DFQATT and CDR2 SNEGSKA (reference sequence). J was trimmed by 5 bases and V by 6 bases; bases with no gene match: 7. The CDR3 loop spans 13 amino acids.

There are many counts of this clonotype. The CDR3 sequence is CASSQFVGTSGITSTDTQYF. CDR3 bases: TGTGCCAGCAGTCAATTCGTTGGGACTAGCGGGATTACTAGCACAGATACGCAGTATTTT. The J gene is TRBJ2-3, the V gene TRBV6-1; the match to TRBD2 covers 13 bases. The J segment lost 0 bases and the V segment lost 5 bases, leaving 14 bases of the junction unmatched. The CDR3 sequence is 20 residues long. The germline CDR1 and CDR2 sequences are MNHNS and SASEGT.

The chain recombines TRBV5-1 with TRBJ2-7; 10 positions match TRBD1. This CDR3 region has 15 residues. The germline CDR1 and CDR2 sequences are SGHRS and YFSETQ. V dropped 4 bases and J dropped 3; count of bases not matched to a gene: 7. Here the CDR3 DNA reads TGCGCCAGCAGCCCCAAGGACAGGGGGTTCTACGAGCAGTACTTC. It yields the protein CASSPKDRGFYEQYF.

The chain is built from TRBV5-1 and TRBJ2-2; D gene ambiguous. This CDR3 is 15 amino acids long. Between the trimmed V and J ends, which lost 0 bases and 1 base, there was a span of 7 bases. Looked up from germline, CDR1 is SGHRS and CDR2 is YFSETQ. CDR3 residues: CASSLGLLNTGELFF. DNA of the CDR3: TGCGCCAGCAGCTTGGGTCTGCTGAACACCGGGGAGCTGTTTTTT.

This clonotype showed up just a few times. The chain employs TRBV7-8 and TRBJ1-5; 7 bases fit TRBD1. The CDR3 extends over 16 amino acids. V was pared by 3 bases and J by 3 bases, with 8 bases of the junction left unmatched. CDR1 and CDR2 from the germline V gene are SGHVS and FQNEAQ. Here the CDR3 reads CASSFDRVLTNQPQHF. CDR3 DNA: TGTGCCAGCAGCTTCGACAGGGTTTTGACCAATCAGCCCCAGCATTTT.

In its sample, this clonotype was seen many times. The V call is TRBV20-1, the J call TRBJ1-1; no definite D call. The CDR3 runs 13 residues. The V and J ends lost 6 bases and 1 base respectively, with 12 bases between them. Germline V gene lookup returns CDR1 DFQATT and CDR2 SNEGSKA (reference sequence). DNA of the CDR3: TGCAGTGCCTCAGGTTTGACGAACACTGAAGCTTTCTTT. The encoded protein is CSASGLTNTEAFF.

Ten or more counts support this clonotype. The CDR3 loop is CSVEDRGYEQYF. DNA of the CDR3: TGCAGCGTTGAGGACAGAGGCTACGAGCAGTACTTC. This chain connects TRBV29-1 to TRBJ2-7; TRBD1 might be the D (6 bases). There are 12 residues in the CDR3. V was shortened by 3 bases and J by 3 bases, with 9 bases between the two germline ends. The germline V gene has CDR1 SQVTM and CDR2 ANQGSEA.

This clonotype was seen a handful of times. The CDR3 is CSARAGTSGQETQYF. In nucleotides, the CDR3 is TGCAGTGCTAGAGCCGGGACTAGCGGACAAGAGACCCAGTACTTC. V is TRBV20-1 and J is TRBJ2-5; 11 positions agree with TRBD2. Germline V gene sequence: CDR1 DFQATT, CDR2 SNEGSKA (reference sequence). The CDR3 totals 15 residues. V shed 1 base, J shed 2 bases, and the junction held 3 bases outside the gene matches.

This clonotype was recorded at least ten times. The chain joins TRBV29-1 to TRBJ2-1; no reliable D call. Germline-derived CDR1 and CDR2 are SQVTM and ANQGSEA. With 0 bases removed from V and 4 bases from J, the gap between germline ends came to 7 bases. The CDR3 runs to 13 residues. CDR3 bases: TGCAGCGTTGAAGATTGGTCATACAATGAGCAGTTCTTC. Its translation is CSVEDWSYNEQFF.

This clonotype was seen a handful of times. V and J are TRBV5-1 and TRBJ1-1, with D perhaps TRBD1 (5 bases). This CDR3 spans 13 amino acids. Looked up from germline, CDR1 is SGHRS and CDR2 is YFSETQ. Trimming took 6 bases from V and 6 from J, leaving 15 bases between them. CDR3 region: CASKLAGTPEAFF. CDR3 coding DNA: TGCGCCAGCAAACTAGCAGGGACCCCTGAAGCTTTCTTT.

In this sample, this clonotype turned up a few times. CDR3 sequence (DNA): TGCGCCAGCAGCTTCGGCGGGAGATACAATGAGCAGTTCTTC. This gives the protein CASSFGGRYNEQFF. The rearrangement links TRBV5-1 to TRBJ2-1, with TRBD2 matching 7 bases. This CDR3 has 14 residues. Germline assignment: CDR1 SGHRS and CDR2 YFSETQ. The V segment lost 2 bases and the J segment 4 bases; nucleotides outside the gene matches: 3.

The V gene is TRBV2, the J gene TRBJ1-2, with TRBD1 identical over 8 bases. CDR1 is SNHLY, CDR2 FYNNEI, per germline. J lost 7 bases, V lost 3 bases, and 4 bases had no gene match. This CDR3 comprises 13 residues. CDR3 in DNA: TGTGCCAGCAGTGAGGACAGGGTTCCTGGCTACACCTTC. It specifies CASSEDRVPGYTF. Full variable domain (remainder filled in from reference TRBV2 and TRBJ1-2): EPEVTQTPSHQVTQMGQEVILRCVPISNHLYFYWYRQILGQKVEFLVSFYNNEISEKSEIFDDQFSVERPDGSNFTLKIRSTKLEDSAMYFCASSEDRVPGYTFGSGTRLTVV.